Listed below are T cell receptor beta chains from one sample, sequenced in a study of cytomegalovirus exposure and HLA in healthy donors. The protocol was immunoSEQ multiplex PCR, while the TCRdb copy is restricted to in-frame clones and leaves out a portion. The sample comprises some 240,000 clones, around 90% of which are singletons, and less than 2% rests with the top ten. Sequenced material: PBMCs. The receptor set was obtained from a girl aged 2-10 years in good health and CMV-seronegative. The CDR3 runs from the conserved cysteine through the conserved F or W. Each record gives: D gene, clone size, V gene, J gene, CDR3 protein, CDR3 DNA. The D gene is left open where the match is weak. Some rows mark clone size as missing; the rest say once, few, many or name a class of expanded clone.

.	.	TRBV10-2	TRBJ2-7	CASLRSGEQYF	TGCGCCAGCCTTCGGTCTGGTGAGCAGTACTTC
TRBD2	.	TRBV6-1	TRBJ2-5	CASSMGLAPAETQYF	TGTGCCAGCAGTATGGGACTAGCCCCTGCAGAGACCCAGTACTTC
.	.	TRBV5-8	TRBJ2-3	CASSHRDTPQITDTQYF	TGTGCCAGCAGCCACAGAGACACACCTCAGATAACAGATACGCAGTATTTT
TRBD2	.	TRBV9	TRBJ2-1	CASSPLAGVGNEQFF	TGTGCCAGCAGCCCGCTGGCGGGGGTGGGCAATGAGCAGTTCTTC
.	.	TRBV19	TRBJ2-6	CASSILQGSGANVLTF	TGTGCCAGTAGTATCCTTCAGGGGTCTGGGGCCAACGTCCTGACTTTC
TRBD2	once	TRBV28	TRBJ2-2	CASLGLAGATNTGELFF	TGTGCCAGTCTCGGACTAGCGGGGGCTACGAACACCGGGGAGCTGTTTTTT
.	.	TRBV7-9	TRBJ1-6	CASSLAQGTSPLHF	TGTGCCAGCAGCTTAGCGCAGGGAACCTCACCCCTCCACTTT
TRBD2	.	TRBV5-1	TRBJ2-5	CASSWGRTSGVQETQYF	TGCGCCAGCAGCTGGGGACGGACTAGCGGGGTCCAAGAGACCCAGTACTTC
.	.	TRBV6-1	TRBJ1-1	CASSEERAGIREAFF	TGTGCCAGCAGTGAAGAGCGGGCAGGGATTAGGGAAGCTTTCTTT
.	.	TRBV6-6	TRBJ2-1	CASSTGAGTYNEQFF	TGTGCCAGCAGTACGGGTGCGGGAACCTACAATGAGCAGTTCTTC
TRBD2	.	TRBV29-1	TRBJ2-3	CSVGGRDTQYF	TGCAGCGTTGGCGGGAGAGATACGCAGTATTTT
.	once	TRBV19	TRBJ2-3	CASSRGDTSTDTQYF	TGTGCCAGTAGTAGAGGGGACACAAGCACAGATACGCAGTATTTT
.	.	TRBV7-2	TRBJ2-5	CASSLVGGGETQYF	TGTGCCAGCAGCTTAGTAGGGGGGGGAGAGACCCAGTACTTC
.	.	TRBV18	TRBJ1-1	CASSPRAKNTEAFF	TGTGCCAGCTCACCCCGCGCAAAGAACACTGAAGCTTTCTTT
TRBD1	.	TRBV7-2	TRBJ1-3	CASSLVGTEYSGNTIYF	TGTGCCAGCAGCTTGGTGGGGACAGAGTACTCTGGAAACACCATATATTTT
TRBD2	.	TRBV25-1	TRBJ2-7	CASSPGGRYEQYF	TGTGCCAGCTCACCGGGGGGTAGGTACGAGCAGTACTTC
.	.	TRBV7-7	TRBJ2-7	CASSYGQGGVYEQYF	TGTGCTAGCAGCTACGGCCAGGGTGGGGTCTACGAGCAGTACTTC
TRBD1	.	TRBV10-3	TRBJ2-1	CAISSGTGDNEQFF	TGTGCCATCAGTTCCGGGACAGGGGACAATGAGCAGTTCTTC
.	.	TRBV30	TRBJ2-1	CAWSVQGVSYNEQFF	TGTGCCTGGAGTGTACAAGGGGTCTCCTACAATGAGCAGTTCTTC
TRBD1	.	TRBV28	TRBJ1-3	CASSPAGGTGNTIYF	TGTGCCAGCAGTCCTGCAGGGGGCACAGGAAACACCATATATTTT